This TCR beta chain is drawn from a study of blood T cell repertoires in COVID-19. Study-wide context: Acute and convalescent COVID-19 specimens originated in the United States, Italy and Spain.

It was during active infection that Seattle patients were enrolled and then longitudinally followed. The germline gives CDR1 MNHEY, CDR2 SVGEGT. The length of the CDR3 is 15 residues. Losses at the gene ends were 5 bases for V and 4 bases for J; bases not matched to a gene: 7. Methods used by the authors: Reference gene primer amplification yielded estimated nucleated cell counts. Sequencing used immunoSEQ multiplex PCR; TCRdb keeps in-frame clones, though not all of them. That table supplies the V and J calls and clone size; D and trimming were determined from the DNA. This sample has a few hundred thousand clones; about 90% occur once, and the top ten carry around 3%.

The V and J genes are TRBV6-2 or TRBV6-3 and TRBJ2-3; 9 nucleotides match TRBD1. The receptor was isolated from a woman aged 25-40 years with COVID-19, enrolled during active disease. The sequencing input was peripheral blood. The CDR3 protein is CASSPGTGRADTQYF. In nucleotides, the CDR3 is TGTGCCAGCAGTCCCGGGACAGGGAGGGCAGATACGCAGTATTTT.